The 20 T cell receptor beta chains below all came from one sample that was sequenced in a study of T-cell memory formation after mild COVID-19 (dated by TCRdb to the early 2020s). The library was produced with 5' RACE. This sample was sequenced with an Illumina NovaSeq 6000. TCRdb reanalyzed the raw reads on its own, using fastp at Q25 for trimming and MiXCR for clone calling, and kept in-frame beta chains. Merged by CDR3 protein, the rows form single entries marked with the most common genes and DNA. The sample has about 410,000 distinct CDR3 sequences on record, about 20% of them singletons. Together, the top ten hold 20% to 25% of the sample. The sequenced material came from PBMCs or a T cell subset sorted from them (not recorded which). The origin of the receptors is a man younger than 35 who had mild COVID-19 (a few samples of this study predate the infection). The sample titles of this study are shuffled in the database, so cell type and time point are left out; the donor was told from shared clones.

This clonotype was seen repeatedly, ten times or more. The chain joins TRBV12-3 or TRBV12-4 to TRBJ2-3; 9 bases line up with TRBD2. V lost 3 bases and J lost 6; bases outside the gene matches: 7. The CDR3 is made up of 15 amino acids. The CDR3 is CASSLGGGVSDTQYF. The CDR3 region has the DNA TGTGCCAGCAGTTTGGGCGGGGGGGTTTCGGATACGCAGTATTTT.

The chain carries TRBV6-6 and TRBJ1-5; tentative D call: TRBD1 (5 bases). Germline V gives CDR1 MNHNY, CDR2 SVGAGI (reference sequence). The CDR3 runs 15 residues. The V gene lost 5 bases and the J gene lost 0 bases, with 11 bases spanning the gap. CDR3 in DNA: TGTGCCAGCAGTGGGGGGGGGTATAGCAATCAGCCCCAGCATTTT. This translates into CASSGGGYSNQPQHF.

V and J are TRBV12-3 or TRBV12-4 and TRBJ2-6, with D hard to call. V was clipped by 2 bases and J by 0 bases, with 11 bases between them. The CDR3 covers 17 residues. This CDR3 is CASSLYGVDSGANVLTF. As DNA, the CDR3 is TGTGCCAGCAGTTTATACGGAGTTGACTCTGGGGCCAACGTCCTGACTTTC.

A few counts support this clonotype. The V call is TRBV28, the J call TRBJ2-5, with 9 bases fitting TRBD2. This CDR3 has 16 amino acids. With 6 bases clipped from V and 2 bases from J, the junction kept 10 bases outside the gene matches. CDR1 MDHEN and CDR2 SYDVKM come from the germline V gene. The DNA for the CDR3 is TGTGCCAGCAGGATGCTAGCGGGGAGCTATCAAGAGACCCAGTACTTC. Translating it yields CASRMLAGSYQETQYF.

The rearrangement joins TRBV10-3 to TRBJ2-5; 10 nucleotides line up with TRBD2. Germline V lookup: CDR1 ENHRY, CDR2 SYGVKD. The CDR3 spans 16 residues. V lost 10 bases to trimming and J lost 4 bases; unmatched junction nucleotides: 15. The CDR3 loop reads CATRASGGASGETQYF. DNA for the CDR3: TGTGCCACACGGGCAAGCGGGGGGGCGTCGGGAGAGACCCAGTACTTC.

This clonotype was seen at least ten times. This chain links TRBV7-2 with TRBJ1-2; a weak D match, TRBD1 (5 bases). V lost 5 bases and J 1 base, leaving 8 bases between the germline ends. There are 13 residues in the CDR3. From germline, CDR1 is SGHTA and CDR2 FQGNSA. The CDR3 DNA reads TGTGCCAGCAGCCCGGGGGTTAACTATGGCTACACCTTC. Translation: CASSPGVNYGYTF.

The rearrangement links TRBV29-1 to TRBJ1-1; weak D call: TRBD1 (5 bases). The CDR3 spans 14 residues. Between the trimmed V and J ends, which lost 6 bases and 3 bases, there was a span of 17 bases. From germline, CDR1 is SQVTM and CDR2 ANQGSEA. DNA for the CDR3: TGCAGCGTCCGTGGACATCCCCCTTACACTGAAGCTTTCTTT. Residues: CSVRGHPPYTEAFF. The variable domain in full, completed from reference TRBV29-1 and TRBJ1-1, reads SAVISQKPSRDICQRGTSLTIQCQVDSQVTMMFWYRQQPGQSLTLIATANQGSEATYESGFVIDKFPISRPNLTFSTLTVSNMSPEDSSIYLCSVRGHPPYTEAFFGQGTRLTVV.

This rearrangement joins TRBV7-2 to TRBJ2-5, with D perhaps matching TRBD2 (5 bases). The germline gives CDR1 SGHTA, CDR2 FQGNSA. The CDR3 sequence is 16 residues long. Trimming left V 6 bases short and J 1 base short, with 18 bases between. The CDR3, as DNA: TGTGCCAGCAGGGAGTGGGCTGGAGGATCCCAAGAGACCCAGTACTTC. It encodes CASREWAGGSQETQYF.

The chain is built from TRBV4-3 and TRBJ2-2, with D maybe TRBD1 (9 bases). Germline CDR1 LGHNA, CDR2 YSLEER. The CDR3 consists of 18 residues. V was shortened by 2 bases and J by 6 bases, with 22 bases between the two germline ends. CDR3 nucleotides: TGCGCCAGCAGCCAACTTCATAGCGGGGACAGGGTGGCCGGGGAGCTGTTTTTT. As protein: CASSQLHSGDRVAGELFF.

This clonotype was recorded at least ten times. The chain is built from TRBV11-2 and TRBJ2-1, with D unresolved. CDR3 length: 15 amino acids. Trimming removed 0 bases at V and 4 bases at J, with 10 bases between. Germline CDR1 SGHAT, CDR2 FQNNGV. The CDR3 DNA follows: TGTGCCAGCAGCTTAGATCGATTGCAGTACAATGAGCAGTTCTTC. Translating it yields CASSLDRLQYNEQFF.

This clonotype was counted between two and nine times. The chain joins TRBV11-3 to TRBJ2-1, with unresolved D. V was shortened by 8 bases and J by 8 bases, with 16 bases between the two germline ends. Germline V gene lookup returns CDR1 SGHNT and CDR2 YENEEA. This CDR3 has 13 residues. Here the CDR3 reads CASSRAVGDEQFF. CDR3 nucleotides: TGTGCCAGCTCGCGAGCCGTGGGCGATGAGCAGTTCTTC.

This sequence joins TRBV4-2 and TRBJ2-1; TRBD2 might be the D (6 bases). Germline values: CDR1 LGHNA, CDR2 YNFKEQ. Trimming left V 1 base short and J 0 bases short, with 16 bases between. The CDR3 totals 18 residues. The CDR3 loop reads CASSQGAVAGLSYNEQFF. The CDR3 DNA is TGTGCCAGCAGCCAAGGTGCGGTGGCGGGACTCTCCTACAATGAGCAGTTCTTC.

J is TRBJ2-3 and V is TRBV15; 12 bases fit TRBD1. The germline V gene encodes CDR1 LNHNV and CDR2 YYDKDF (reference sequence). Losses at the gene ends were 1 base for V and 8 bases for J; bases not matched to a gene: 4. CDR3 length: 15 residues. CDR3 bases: TGTGCCACCAGCAGAGCCGGGACAGGGGGCTCTACGCAGTATTTT. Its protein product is CATSRAGTGGSTQYF.

CDR3 loop: CSAQEYSNQPQHF. CDR3 bases: TGCAGTGCACAAGAGTATAGCAATCAGCCCCAGCATTTT. The rearrangement joins TRBV20-1 to TRBJ1-5; D unclear. CDR1 is DFQATT, CDR2 SNEGSKA, per germline (reference sequence). The CDR3 spans 13 residues. V lost 6 bases and J 0 bases, leaving 9 bases between the germline ends.

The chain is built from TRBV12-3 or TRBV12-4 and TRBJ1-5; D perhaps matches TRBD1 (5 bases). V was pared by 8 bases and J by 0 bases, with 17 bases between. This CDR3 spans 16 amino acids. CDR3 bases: TGTGCCAGCTCGGAGGGGATAGGGACTAGCAATCAGCCCCAGCATTTT. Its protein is CASSEGIGTSNQPQHF.

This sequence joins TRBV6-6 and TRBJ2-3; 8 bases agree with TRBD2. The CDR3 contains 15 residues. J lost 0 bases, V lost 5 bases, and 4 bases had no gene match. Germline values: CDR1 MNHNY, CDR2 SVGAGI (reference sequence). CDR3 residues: CASSNTGGSTDTQYF. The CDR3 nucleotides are TGTGCCAGCAGTAACACGGGGGGGAGCACAGATACGCAGTATTTT.

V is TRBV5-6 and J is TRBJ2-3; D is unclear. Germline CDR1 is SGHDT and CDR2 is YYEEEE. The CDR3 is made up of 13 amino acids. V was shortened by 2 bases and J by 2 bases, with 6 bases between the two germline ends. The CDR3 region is CASSFRSTDTQYF. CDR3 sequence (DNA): TGTGCCAGCAGCTTTCGGTCCACAGATACGCAGTATTTT.

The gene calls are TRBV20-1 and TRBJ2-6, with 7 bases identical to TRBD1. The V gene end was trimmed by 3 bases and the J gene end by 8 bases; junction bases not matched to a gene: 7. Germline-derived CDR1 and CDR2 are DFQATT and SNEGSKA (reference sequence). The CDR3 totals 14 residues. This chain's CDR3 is CSASRTGDSNVLTF. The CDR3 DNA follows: TGCAGTGCTAGCAGAACAGGGGATTCCAACGTCCTGACTTTC.

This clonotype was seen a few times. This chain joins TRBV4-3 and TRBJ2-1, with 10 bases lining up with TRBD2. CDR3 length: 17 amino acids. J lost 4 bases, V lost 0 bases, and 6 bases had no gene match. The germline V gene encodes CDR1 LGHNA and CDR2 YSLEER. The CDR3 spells CASSQERLAGEYNEQFF. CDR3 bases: TGCGCCAGCAGCCAAGAACGGCTAGCGGGGGAATACAATGAGCAGTTCTTC.

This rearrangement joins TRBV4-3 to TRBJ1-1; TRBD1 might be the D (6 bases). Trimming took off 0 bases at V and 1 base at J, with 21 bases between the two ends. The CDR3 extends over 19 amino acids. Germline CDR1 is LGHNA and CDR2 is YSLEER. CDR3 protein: CASSQDSSLVWGPNTEAFF. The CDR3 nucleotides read TGCGCCAGCAGCCAAGATTCCTCCCTAGTCTGGGGGCCGAACACTGAAGCTTTCTTT.